This entry is about one T cell receptor beta chain. This clone occurred once. No cognate antigen has been identified for it. No quality values exist for individual bases; no much larger clone is one base distant. The time point label for this specimen denotes: blood 4 weeks post-SBRT, at nephrectomy. What this sample's treatment or condition label stands for: 15 Gy SBRT to primary tumor, nephrectomy 4 weeks later. The samples were drawn from a clinical trial, where primary renal cell carcinomas were treated with 15 Gy of stereotactic body radiation therapy and then removed by nephrectomy 4 weeks afterward. To follow tumor-enriched clonotypes, peripheral blood was collected serially from radiation-treated patients at baseline and again at 2 weeks and 4 weeks after SBRT. Every patient's renal cell carcinoma showed clear cell pathology. Genomic DNA for TCR sequencing was prepared using the QIAamp DNA Blood Mini Kit (Qiagen). The analyses included just those samples that passed every quality control check.

This sample was included in a study of radiation and T cells in renal cell carcinoma (dated by TCRdb to about 2020). For the study in its entirety: A total of 50 to 60 samples underwent TCR beta sequencing, made up of about 26 tumors and about 27 peripheral blood samples. The final blood draw was performed at 4 weeks after radiation, at the same time as nephrectomy. In the 40 to 60 samples combined, 4 million to 5 million unique CDR3 nucleotide sequences were found, encoding about 2,700,000 unique CDR3 amino acid sequences.

The research as a whole found: Because pretreatment tumor biopsies were not available, the study could not determine whether clonotypes were already present within the tumor at baseline. Tracking of blood repertoire dynamics stopped at four to five weeks after treatment, with no follow-up past that point. The single-armed trial design could not address effects of radiation dose or scheduling on the TCR repertoire. In blood, the top tumor clonotypes increased from baseline to 2 weeks after radiation and then shrank by 4 weeks, which suggests a temporary expansion of tumor-resident clones.

From the germline V gene, CDR1 is SGHRS and CDR2 is YFSETQ. V is pruned by 0 bases and J by 5 bases, leaving 5 bases of the junction without a gene match. The CDR3 numbers 15 residues from cysteine through phenylalanine. The read is trimmed to its CDR3 DNA, 45 bases read in frame from base 1. TCR beta libraries were generated from genomic DNA with the immunoSEQ kit, following the manufacturer's recommendations. To prepare libraries, a first multiplex PCR with proprietary primers was run, followed by a second PCR that added unique barcodes, and a bead cleanup was done after each round. A kit-provided positive control reaction and a negative control reaction were included in every sample batch. The final libraries were assessed on an Agilent 4200 TapeStation D1000 ScreenTape, pooled by volume, and quantified by qPCR. Sequencing ran on an Illumina NextSeq500 with a MidOutput 150-cycle cartridge, using 156 Read1 and 15 Index1 cycles with kit custom primers. The pooled library was loaded at approximately 0.92 pM with roughly 20% PhiX control spiked in. As for the authors' bioinformatics: Vendor-processed data were analyzed in R, and a clonotype was defined as all T cells sharing the same CDR3 nucleotide sequence. For clone abundance analyses, frequencies were normalized to the 10,000 most abundant clones in each sample. Public T cell clones, which averaged fewer than five per sample, were excluded before analysis. An abundance difference of at least 32-fold between compartments was the criterion for calling clonotypes tumor-enriched or baseline blood-enriched. A beta-binomial differential abundance model was used to identify clonotypes that expanded or contracted between blood time points. Similarity between tumor and blood repertoires was quantified using the Baroni-Urbani and Buser coefficient, and groups were compared with two-tailed Wilcoxon tests in R. TCRdb provides this immuneACCESS table in a form limited to in-frame rearrangements. Some clones are lacking; in checked studies, under half of them reflect an unresolved V gene, and why the rest are absent is not known. V and J calls and clone size are copied from that table; D and trimming were computed from the DNA. The sample table lists approximately 92,000 clones, 85% of them with a count of one. The top ten clonotypes cover around 9.4% of the sample.

The receptor chain draws on TRBV5-1 and TRBJ2-1; TRBD2 lines up with 7 middle nucleotides. Specimen: blood, collected from a patient whose treatment included radiotherapy and nephrectomy. This TCR was recovered from a man between 45 and 60 years old with renal cell carcinoma. The CDR3 loop reads CASSLGLGGNNEQFF. The nucleotide sequence is given as TGCGCCAGCAGCTTGGGATTGGGGGGGAACAATGAGCAGTTCTTC.